One TCR beta chain is described in this entry. This sample is drawn from a study of T cells in localized non-small cell lung cancer. Generated by immunoSEQ multiplex PCR, the TCRdb table keeps only in-frame clones and is missing some. The sample carries over 45,000 clones, approximately 86% recorded once. Sequenced here: PBMCs, sampled before any cancer treatment. The source of this sequence is a female donor with stage II lung adenocarcinoma.

CDR3 loop: CASSDSRPLWDYQPQHF. For the CDR3, the DNA is TGTGCCAGCAGTGACTCAAGACCCCTTTGGGACTATCAGCCCCAGCATTTT. The J gene is TRBJ1-5, the V gene TRBV6-4; TRBD1 is a possible D gene (5 bases). Trimming stripped 0 bases from V and 5 bases from J, with 17 bases between. The CDR3 is 17 amino acids. Germline CDR1 reads MRHNA; CDR2 reads SNTAGT.